This T cell receptor beta chain was identified in a study of blood T cell repertoires in COVID-19. Overall study context: Nucleic acid was either cDNA or gDNA, and it came from T cells, B-cell-depleted T cells, or PBMCs.

Method: immunoSEQ multiplex PCR; TCRdb's copy keeps in-frame clones and lacks some. This repertoire shows some 150,000 clones, approximately 80% found once; its top ten account for 5% to 6.5%. Clinical histories supplied by participants themselves formed the basis of cohort assignment. This CDR3 region has 15 residues. Trimming left V 2 bases short and J 0 bases short, with 9 bases between. In germline, CDR1 is SGHDT, CDR2 YYEEEE. This TCR came from a woman between 45 and 60 years old who had recovered from COVID-19. The sequencing input was PBMCs or T cells enriched from blood (not recorded which). The genes are TRBV5-6 and TRBJ1-5; a possible D gene is TRBD1 (5 bases). The CDR3 reads CASSFRGLSNQPQHF. The DNA for the CDR3 is TGTGCCAGCAGCTTTAGGGGACTTAGCAATCAGCCCCAGCATTTT.